The 11 T cell receptor beta chains below all came from one sample that was sequenced in a study of blood T cell repertoires in COVID-19. Repertoires were generated with immunoSEQ multiplex PCR, while TCRdb's copy carries only in-frame clones and drops some. The sample has 200,000 to 300,000 clones, roughly 86% seen once. Sequencing used peripheral blood. The source is a human donor in a cohort sampled during active COVID-19.

V gene TRBV28 combines with J gene TRBJ2-3; no firm D call. This CDR3 has 15 residues. In germline, CDR1 is MDHEN, CDR2 SYDVKM. Trimming took off 2 bases at V and 3 bases at J, with 12 bases between the two ends. The CDR3 nucleotides are TGTGCCAGCAGTTTAGCGATGTCTTGGACAGATACGCAGTATTTT. Protein: CASSLAMSWTDTQYF.

The chain has TRBV7-8 and TRBJ2-7, with D unresolved. The CDR3 extends over 15 amino acids. Trimming removed 5 bases at V and 7 bases at J, with 21 bases between. CDR1 is SGHVS, CDR2 FQNEAQ, per germline. Here the CDR3 reads CASSVNGVLLVEQYF. The CDR3 DNA reads as TGTGCCAGCAGCGTCAACGGTGTTCTCCTAGTAGAGCAGTACTTC.

The chain employs TRBV7-8 and TRBJ1-2, with 7 nucleotides matching TRBD1. The CDR3 covers 14 residues. Germline V gives CDR1 SGHVS, CDR2 FQNEAQ. With 5 bases clipped from V and 0 bases from J, the junction kept 3 bases outside the gene matches. CDR3: CASSHGTANYGYTF. CDR3 nucleotides: TGTGCCAGCAGCCACGGGACAGCTAACTATGGCTACACCTTC.

The chain uses TRBV7-8 and TRBJ1-5; TRBD1 matches at 7 bases. Per the germline V gene, CDR1 is SGHVS and CDR2 is FQNEAQ. The CDR3 covers 16 residues. Trimming took 5 bases from V and 3 from J; bases not matched to a gene: 10. The CDR3 sequence is CASSRSGGGVNQPQHF. CDR3 nucleotides: TGTGCCAGCAGCAGGTCGGGAGGGGGCGTCAATCAGCCCCAGCATTTT.

The chain uses TRBV5-4 and TRBJ2-7; 9 bases map to TRBD1. Germline V gene lookup returns CDR1 SGHNT and CDR2 YYREEE (reference sequence). Germline trimming cut 3 bases from V and 2 bases from J; bases unmatched to any gene: 9. The CDR3 consists of 16 residues. CDR3 residues: CASSSTGTGPPYEQYF. As DNA, the CDR3 is TGTGCCAGCAGCTCTACCGGGACAGGGCCCCCCTACGAGCAGTACTTC. The entire variable domain, with the rest obtained from reference TRBV5-4 and TRBJ2-7, is as follows: ETGVTQSPTHLIKTRGQQVTLRCSSQSGHNTVSWYQQALGQGPQFIFQYYREEENGRGNFPPRFSGLQFPNYSSELNVNALELDDSALYLCASSSTGTGPPYEQYFGPGTRLTVT.

The chain recombines TRBV7-2 with TRBJ1-1; D ambiguous. Trimming removed 6 bases from V and 3 bases from J, with 8 bases in between. The CDR3 sequence is 12 residues long. The germline gives CDR1 SGHTA, CDR2 FQGNSA. The CDR3 coding sequence is TGTGCCAGCAGACATGTGGACACTGAAGCTTTCTTT. Protein: CASRHVDTEAFF. Using reference TRBV7-2 and TRBJ1-1 for the parts outside the CDR3, the full variable domain is GAGVSQSPSNKVTEKGKDVELRCDPISGHTALYWYRQSLGQGLEFLIYFQGNSAPDKSGLPSDRFSAERTGGSVSTLTIQRTQQEDSAVYLCASRHVDTEAFFGQGTRLTVV.

The chain links TRBV7-2 to TRBJ2-7; perhaps TRBD2 as D (5 bases). V was trimmed by 8 bases and J by 3 bases, leaving 8 bases between them. The CDR3 loop spans 11 amino acids. Per the germline V gene, CDR1 is SGHTA and CDR2 is FQGNSA. CDR3 sequence (DNA): TGTGCCAGCGCTGACTACTACGAGCAGTACTTC. This encodes CASADYYEQYF. Using reference TRBV7-2 and TRBJ2-7 for the parts outside the CDR3, the full variable domain is GAGVSQSPSNKVTEKGKDVELRCDPISGHTALYWYRQSLGQGLEFLIYFQGNSAPDKSGLPSDRFSAERTGGSVSTLTIQRTQQEDSAVYLCASADYYEQYFGPGTRLTVT.

V and J are TRBV5-4 and TRBJ2-5, with a tentative D call TRBD1 (5 bases). Germline V gene lookup returns CDR1 SGHNT and CDR2 YYREEE (reference sequence). The CDR3 has 14 residues. Trimming pared 0 bases from V and 1 base from J, leaving 7 bases between. CDR3 coding DNA: TGTGCCAGCAGCTTGGGGCAGGGCCAAGAGACCCAGTACTTC. Its translation: CASSLGQGQETQYF.

V gene TRBV6-1 combines with J gene TRBJ2-3, with TRBD2 as a possible D gene (7 bases). This CDR3 has 17 residues. The ends were cut back, 0 bases at V and 4 bases at J, with 17 bases in the middle. Germline CDR1 and CDR2: MNHNS and SASEGT. The CDR3 bases are TGTGCCAGCAGTGAAGCGCCTAACGGGGGGCACTCAGATACGCAGTATTTT. It yields the protein CASSEAPNGGHSDTQYF.

The gene calls are TRBV30 and TRBJ1-2, with 12 bases identical to TRBD1. J lost 6 bases, V lost 5 bases, and 7 bases had no gene match. The CDR3 loop spans 14 amino acids. Germline lookup yields CDR1 GTSNPN and CDR2 SVGIG (reference sequence). The CDR3 DNA is TGTGCCTGGGTTAGGGACAGGGGGCGCGATGGCTACACCTTC. It codes for CAWVRDRGRDGYTF.

Notes on this clone: This sample includes further DNA sequences coding for the same CDR3. The chain combines TRBV6-2 or TRBV6-3 with TRBJ2-7; D gene ambiguous. The CDR3 loop spans 12 amino acids. The germline V and J ends were trimmed by 6 bases and 0 bases, with 6 bases remaining between them. CDR1 and CDR2 (germline): MNHEY, SVGEGT. This CDR3 reads CASSYPSYEQYF. The CDR3 nucleotides read TGTGCCAGCAGCTATCCCTCCTACGAGCAGTACTTC.